The rows below give T cell receptor beta chains drawn from one sample of a study of OX40 agonist ivuxolimab in advanced cancers. Generated by immunoSEQ multiplex PCR, the TCRdb table keeps only in-frame clones and is missing some. The sample has approximately 70,000 clones, 80% to 90% seen once. Sequenced material: CD4+ or CD8+ T cells sorted from blood, taken in a trial of the OX40 agonist ivuxolimab. Every receptor here comes from an adult with an advanced solid tumor such as melanoma, head and neck, liver or kidney cancer. Each CDR3 is given without its conserved first and last residue. The D gene is left open where the match is weak.

V gene: TRBV9
D gene: .
CDR3 protein: ASSPRSDPLSSYNEQF

V gene: TRBV7-9
D gene: TRBD2
CDR3 protein: ASSLTGGADTQY

V gene: TRBV10-3
D gene: .
CDR3 protein: AISERTASSYEQY

V gene: TRBV20-1
D gene: TRBD1
CDR3 protein: SASQTGKQY

V gene: TRBV11-3
D gene: .
CDR3 protein: ASSLIAGNTIY

V gene: TRBV2
D gene: .
CDR3 protein: ASSETRGAQGTQY

V gene: TRBV10-3
D gene: TRBD2
CDR3 protein: AISEPGLAGGGNYEQY

V gene: TRBV6-5
D gene: .
CDR3 protein: ASSYWGGEKLF

V gene: TRBV30
D gene: TRBD1
CDR3 protein: AWMGRGLNYEQY

V gene: TRBV29-1
D gene: .
CDR3 protein: SAGLGTEAF

V gene: TRBV11-2
D gene: .
CDR3 protein: ASSLATVGGNYGYT

V gene: TRBV25-1
D gene: .
CDR3 protein: ASSEVGRGNTEAF

V gene: TRBV5-4
D gene: TRBD1
CDR3 protein: ASSLNQGADEQY

V gene: TRBV4-2
D gene: TRBD2
CDR3 protein: ASRSIAGGLTDTQY

V gene: TRBV5-5
D gene: .
CDR3 protein: ASSLQGNTEAF

V gene: TRBV5-1
D gene: TRBD2
CDR3 protein: ASSGGLGRGEQF

V gene: TRBV7-6
D gene: .
CDR3 protein: ASSPGPPGTDTQY

V gene: TRBV21-1
D gene: .
CDR3 protein: ASNHSGRYEQY

V gene: TRBV5-6
D gene: TRBD2
CDR3 protein: ASSYLLGLAGGPDTQY

V gene: TRBV9
D gene: .
CDR3 protein: ASSARDSSYGYT

V gene: TRBV5-1
D gene: .
CDR3 protein: ASSLVSASNSPLH

V gene: TRBV29-1
D gene: TRBD1
CDR3 protein: SASTGGRTEAF

V gene: TRBV30
D gene: .
CDR3 protein: AWSPPRHRAVYGYT

V gene: TRBV5-6
D gene: .
CDR3 protein: ASSLSGAYGYT

V gene: TRBV6-4
D gene: .
CDR3 protein: ASSDGQNTEAF

V gene: TRBV2
D gene: .
CDR3 protein: ASSEAWRGTPLH

V gene: TRBV2
D gene: .
CDR3 protein: ASSGTSSGAF

V gene: TRBV6-6
D gene: .
CDR3 protein: ASSPAGYEQY

V gene: TRBV6-5
D gene: .
CDR3 protein: ATWKDTQY

V gene: TRBV6-1
D gene: .
CDR3 protein: ASSYWGSQPQH

V gene: TRBV19
D gene: .
CDR3 protein: AASPGHLNTEAF

V gene: TRBV27
D gene: TRBD1
CDR3 protein: ASSPLTGKTYEQY

V gene: TRBV5-6
D gene: .
CDR3 protein: ASSPTRRGRHGYT

V gene: TRBV5-1
D gene: TRBD1
CDR3 protein: ASSLGQGRYNEQF

V gene: TRBV11-2
D gene: .
CDR3 protein: ASSLSETQY

V gene: TRBV28
D gene: TRBD1
CDR3 protein: ASSSRTGAHSGNTIY

V gene: TRBV19
D gene: .
CDR3 protein: ASSRDQNTGELF

V gene: TRBV28
D gene: TRBD1
CDR3 protein: ASTQRGTGVYEQF

V gene: TRBV18
D gene: TRBD2
CDR3 protein: ASSGRGGTDTQY

V gene: TRBV18
D gene: TRBD1
CDR3 protein: ASSPKSTGDNSPLH

V gene: TRBV9
D gene: .
CDR3 protein: ASSVGWGSSGNTIY

V gene: TRBV4-3
D gene: .
CDR3 protein: ASSQSVIRTGNNEQF

V gene: TRBV29-1
D gene: .
CDR3 protein: SVRQAAYEQY

V gene: TRBV28
D gene: .
CDR3 protein: ASSSAFAGTEAF

V gene: TRBV6-1
D gene: TRBD1
CDR3 protein: ASSGQGTAAGNQPQH

V gene: TRBV5-1
D gene: .
CDR3 protein: ASSFSVSGPGTDTQY

V gene: TRBV6-6
D gene: .
CDR3 protein: ASSKGVESNQPQH

V gene: TRBV29-1
D gene: .
CDR3 protein: SVPRVGLLNTGELF

V gene: TRBV2
D gene: .
CDR3 protein: ASSEDSYNEQF

V gene: TRBV30
D gene: .
CDR3 protein: AWSLRTQGEKLF

V gene: TRBV25-1
D gene: TRBD2
CDR3 protein: ASSEPTSREQY

V gene: TRBV7-2
D gene: .
CDR3 protein: ASSLRVLYGAYLSGELF